The text below deals with one T cell receptor beta chain. Antigen specificity is unknown. The data derive from a study of PD-1 blockade in classical Hodgkin lymphoma. Findings and caveats of the study: For complete responders, baseline diversity was comparable to that of newly diagnosed patients. The study found that TCR diversity rose significantly by C4D1 in CD4+ but not CD8+ cells.

Assay used: immunoSEQ multiplex PCR; TCRdb lists only in-frame clones, some missing. The sample consists of tens of thousands of clones, around 78% of them appearing once. As for time point: cycle 4 day 1 (C4D1), after 5 to 7 weeks of nivolumab. Each of the patients experienced relapse following autologous stem cell transplantation, and their brentuximab vedotin exposure differed. Patients showed best responses of complete response, partial response or progressive disease. The CDR3 contains 14 residues. V was shortened by 5 bases and J by 4 bases, with 13 bases between the two germline ends. CDR1 is SGDLS, CDR2 YYNGEE, per germline.

The specimen comprised peripheral blood mononuclear cells (PBMCs), sampled before the fourth cycle of nivolumab. The genes are TRBV9 and TRBJ2-1; tentatively, D is TRBD1 (6 bases). The sequence came from a human donor with classical Hodgkin lymphoma. The CDR3 nucleotides read TGTGCCAGCAGACCAGGGGATGTGTACAATGAGCAGTTCTTC. Translated, it gives CASRPGDVYNEQFF.